Following are 12 T cell receptor beta chains from one sample sequenced in a study of cytomegalovirus exposure and HLA in healthy donors. Profiling relied on immunoSEQ multiplex PCR, and the TCRdb table lists in-frame clones only, not all of them. This sample carries about 400,000 clones, about nine tenths of them seen once, and the ten largest clones take roughly 0.82%. The sample comprised PBMCs. These receptor sequences come from a woman aged 18-35 years in good health and CMV-seronegative.

J is TRBJ1-4 and V is TRBV30; no clear D. V was shortened by 0 bases and J by 6 bases, with 11 bases between the two germline ends. CDR3 size: 14 residues. CDR1 is GTSNPN, CDR2 SVGIG, per germline (reference sequence). The CDR3 sequence: CAWSVLSGDEKLFF. The CDR3 DNA follows: TGTGCCTGGAGTGTATTATCGGGAGATGAAAAACTGTTTTTT.

The V gene is TRBV25-1, the J gene TRBJ2-3; perhaps TRBD2 as D (5 bases). The CDR3 covers 17 residues. CDR1 is MGHDK, CDR2 SYGVNS, per germline. Deletions cut 3 bases from V and 1 base from J, with 17 bases between. The CDR3 DNA sequence: TGTGCCAGCAGTGAGACGCGTACCCCGAGGGGCACAGATACGCAGTATTTT. It is translated as CASSETRTPRGTDTQYF.

The rearrangement joins TRBV5-4 to TRBJ2-1; 10 positions agree with TRBD1. The CDR3 runs to 15 residues. The V gene end was trimmed by 4 bases and the J gene end by 4 bases; junction bases not matched to a gene: 5. CDR1 SGHNT and CDR2 YYREEE come from the germline V gene (reference sequence). CDR3 in DNA: TGTGCCAGCAGCGCCGGGACAGGGGTATACAATGAGCAGTTCTTC. The encoded protein is CASSAGTGVYNEQFF. The entire variable domain, with the rest obtained from reference TRBV5-4 and TRBJ2-1, is as follows: ETGVTQSPTHLIKTRGQQVTLRCSSQSGHNTVSWYQQALGQGPQFIFQYYREEENGRGNFPPRFSGLQFPNYSSELNVNALELDDSALYLCASSAGTGVYNEQFFGPGTRLTVL.

The table lists this clone with a count of one. The V gene is TRBV29-1, the J gene TRBJ1-2; TRBD1 matches 8 bases. CDR3 length: 14 residues. The V and J ends lost 3 bases and 5 bases, in that order; junction bases with no gene match: 8. The germline V gene has CDR1 SQVTM and CDR2 ANQGSEA. CDR3 residues: CSVDPIYRGYGYTF. CDR3 DNA sequence: TGCAGCGTTGACCCCATCTACAGGGGGTATGGCTACACCTTC.

The CDR3 is CASSSPGTGGTEQYF. The CDR3 region has the DNA TGTGCCAGCAGTTCTCCTGGGACAGGGGGCACCGAGCAGTACTTC. V is TRBV28 and J is TRBJ2-7; TRBD1 matches at 12 bases. The CDR3 runs 15 residues. The J segment lost 6 bases and the V segment lost 4 bases, leaving 7 bases of the junction unmatched. Germline CDR1 reads MDHEN; CDR2 reads SYDVKM.

The CDR3 region is CASSARGQGNQPQHF. In DNA, the CDR3 is TGTGCCAGCAGTGCCCGCGGACAGGGGAATCAGCCCCAGCATTTT. The gene calls are TRBV28 and TRBJ1-5; 9 bases agree with TRBD1. This CDR3 contains 15 residues. The germline gives CDR1 MDHEN, CDR2 SYDVKM. V trimming: 5 bases; J trimming: 4 bases; junction bases outside the gene matches: 6.

This rearrangement joins TRBV7-9 to TRBJ2-7; TRBD2 matches 7 bases. Trimming at V came to 6 bases and at J to 5 bases, leaving 7 bases not matched to a gene. Per germline, CDR1 SEHNR and CDR2 FQNEAQ (reference sequence). This CDR3 has 13 amino acids. The CDR3 loop reads CASSRPGGDEQYF. CDR3 bases: TGTGCCAGCAGTCGACCGGGGGGTGACGAGCAGTACTTC.

The chain couples TRBV27 to TRBJ2-3; tentatively, D is TRBD1 (6 bases). Germline V gives CDR1 MNHEY, CDR2 SMNVEV (reference sequence). The CDR3 is 14 amino acids. V was pared by 2 bases and J by 4 bases, with 10 bases between. The CDR3 is CASSLIGQPDTQYF. The CDR3, as DNA: TGTGCCAGCAGTTTAATAGGACAGCCAGATACGCAGTATTTT.

This clone has only a few counts. V is TRBV28 and J is TRBJ1-6; D is uncertain. Germline loops: CDR1 MDHEN, CDR2 SYDVKM. V was shortened by 3 bases and J by 15 bases, with 9 bases between the two germline ends. The CDR3 runs to 11 residues. The chain's CDR3 is CASSFAGGLHF. CDR3 DNA sequence: TGTGCCAGCAGTTTCGCAGGTGGCCTCCACTTT.

This chain uses TRBV28 with TRBJ1-3, with D perhaps TRBD1 (5 bases). Trimming stripped 3 bases from V and 1 base from J, with 7 bases between. Germline V gene sequence: CDR1 MDHEN, CDR2 SYDVKM. The CDR3 has 14 residues. CDR3 DNA sequence: TGTGCCAGCAGTTTCGGGGGTTCTGGAAACACCATATATTTT. Encoded protein: CASSFGGSGNTIYF.

The chain is built from TRBV10-1 and TRBJ2-7; TRBD2 agrees at 7 bases. In germline, CDR1 is WNHNN, CDR2 SYGVQD (reference sequence). The CDR3 contains 16 residues. Unmatched junction bases numbered 13, after V lost 4 bases and J lost 4 bases. Here the CDR3 DNA reads TGCGCCAGCAGTGTGGATGTGGCGGGAGCTTTATACGAGCAGTACTTC. It encodes CASSVDVAGALYEQYF.

This chain links TRBV13 with TRBJ2-7; 14 bases fit TRBD2. V was pared by 1 base and J by 3 bases, with 5 bases of the junction left unmatched. Germline loops: CDR1 PRHDT, CDR2 FYEKMQ (reference sequence). The CDR3 loop spans 17 amino acids. The CDR3 bases are TGTGCCAGCAGCTTAGACGGACTAGCGGGGGGCCTCTACGAGCAGTACTTC. Its translation: CASSLDGLAGGLYEQYF.